The 5 T cell receptor beta chains below were found in one sample sequenced in a study of blood T cells in healthy people across ages. Next came a second PCR, run for about 7 to 12 cycles, which used a sample-barcoded 5' primer along with a J-beta primer mix. TCRdb reanalysed the 5' RACE reads using MiXCR and keeps one entry per CDR3 protein. This table holds around 1,600,000 distinct CDR3 sequences, around 40% found once. Specimen: blood. The source of these receptors is a woman under 30 in good health.

This clonotype has a single count. One junction end disagrees with the germline gene, perhaps due to a read error. The CDR3 loop reads CASERDRAYNKQFF. The CDR3 bases are TGTGCTAGTGAGCGCGACAGGGCTTACAATAAGCAGTTCTTC. This rearrangement joins TRBV12-5 to TRBJ2-1; TRBD1 aligns across 7 bases. Germline V gene sequence: CDR1 LGHNT, CDR2 FRNRAP. The CDR3 length is 14 residues.

The chain has TRBV4-1 and TRBJ1-2; perhaps TRBD1 as D (5 bases). The V and J ends lost 1 base and 4 bases respectively, with 13 bases between them. The CDR3 covers 15 residues. CDR1 and CDR2 (germline): MGHRA, YSYEKL. The CDR3 nucleotides read TGCGCCAGCAGCCAAGGGCCTATGGGGACCTATGGCTACACCTTC. It codes for CASSQGPMGTYGYTF.

This clonotype was seen more than once but under ten times. V is TRBV10-3 and J is TRBJ2-5; unclear D gene. Per the germline V gene, CDR1 is ENHRY and CDR2 is SYGVKD. The CDR3 runs 14 residues. V was pared by 5 bases and J by 4 bases, with 14 bases between. The CDR3 here is CAISKDGLGETQYF. The DNA for the CDR3 is TGTGCCATCAGTAAAGACGGTCTAGGAGAGACCCAGTACTTC.

The chain has TRBV27 and TRBJ1-5; D remains unclear. V lost 4 bases, J lost 4 bases, and 11 bases lay in between. CDR1 MNHEY and CDR2 SMNVEV come from the germline V gene (reference sequence). The CDR3 covers 14 residues. The CDR3 DNA is TGTGCCAGCAGTTCGGGGTTTTTGAATCAGCCCCAGCATTTT. It encodes CASSSGFLNQPQHF.

The chain employs TRBV11-2 and TRBJ1-6; D gene ambiguous. CDR3 size: 15 residues. CDR1 SGHAT and CDR2 FQNNGV come from the germline V gene. Trimming pared 4 bases from V and 6 bases from J, leaving 13 bases between. DNA of the CDR3: TGTGCCAGCAGCTCTCAGAGGCGGCTTAATTCACCCCTCCACTTT. It is translated as CASSSQRRLNSPLHF. Filled out from reference TRBV11-2 and TRBJ1-6, the complete variable domain reads EAGVAQSPRYKIIEKRQSVAFWCNPISGHATLYWYQQILGQGPKLLIQFQNNGVVDDSQLPKDRFSAERLKGVDSTLKIQPAKLEDSAVYLCASSSQRRLNSPLHFGNGTRLTVT.